This entry lists 22 T cell receptor beta chains sequenced from one sample in a study of cytomegalovirus exposure and HLA in healthy donors. The table came from immunoSEQ multiplex PCR; TCRdb's copy has only in-frame clones and leaves some out. The table includes 200,000 to 300,000 clones, approximately 86% detected once. What was sequenced was PBMCs. The receptors derive from a woman aged 30 to 39 in good health and CMV-seropositive.

This sequence joins TRBV7-2 and TRBJ2-7; 9 bases line up with TRBD2. The germline V gene has CDR1 SGHTA and CDR2 FQGNSA. This CDR3 is built from 17 residues. V shed 1 base and J 0 bases; nucleotides not matched to a gene: 7. The CDR3 DNA follows: TGTGCCAGCAGCTTAGGGGGAGCGGGAGGTCTCTCCTACGAGCAGTACTTC. Its protein is CASSLGGAGGLSYEQYF.

This chain links TRBV23-1 with TRBJ1-4, with D tentatively TRBD1 (5 bases). TRBV23-1 is an ORF, with its function uncertain. The V and J ends lost 4 bases and 5 bases respectively, with 17 bases between them. The CDR3 is 16 residues long. CDR3 coding DNA: TGCGCCAGCAGTCTCCCATGGGAGGGGCAAAATGAAAAACTGTTTTTT. It encodes CASSLPWEGQNEKLFF.

The CDR3 bases are TGTGCCAGTAGTATAGGGCTAGCGGGAGCTGGGGAGACCCAGTACTTC. This translates into CASSIGLAGAGETQYF. The chain couples TRBV19 to TRBJ2-5; TRBD2 matches at 10 bases. CDR1 is LNHDA and CDR2 is SQIVND in the germline V gene (reference sequence). The CDR3 runs 16 residues. The V gene end was trimmed by 1 base and the J gene end by 5 bases; junction bases not matched to a gene: 7. Full variable domain (remainder filled in from reference TRBV19 and TRBJ2-5): DGGITQSPKYLFRKEGQNVTLSCEQNLNHDAMYWYRQDPGQGLRLIYYSQIVNDFQKGDIAEGYSVSREKKESFPLTVTSAQKNPTAFYLCASSIGLAGAGETQYFGPGTRLLVL.

A note on this clone: This same CDR3 is encoded by further DNA sequences in the sample. CDR3 sequence (DNA): TGTGCCAGCAGTTCGGGTTACGAGCAGTACTTC. This codes for CASSSGYEQYF. This chain connects TRBV28 to TRBJ2-7; D is unclear. The CDR3 runs 11 residues. V lost 4 bases and J 4 bases, leaving 5 bases between the germline ends. From germline, CDR1 is MDHEN and CDR2 SYDVKM.

The J gene is TRBJ2-7, the V gene TRBV28; TRBD1 aligns across 8 bases. The junction had 8 bases not matched to a gene; V was cut back by 6 bases and J by 1 base. CDR1 and CDR2 (germline): MDHEN, SYDVKM. CDR3 size: 15 residues. The CDR3 nucleotides are TGTGCCAGCAGCCCCAACAGGGGGATATCCTACGAGCAGTACTTC. This gives the protein CASSPNRGISYEQYF.

This sequence joins TRBV5-1 and TRBJ2-6, with 8 bases identical to TRBD1. This CDR3 has 18 amino acids. After removal of 4 bases from V and 0 bases from J, the junction contained 9 bases not matched to a gene. Germline V lookup: CDR1 SGHRS, CDR2 YFSETQ. CDR3 nucleotide sequence: TGCGCCAGCAGCCCCAACCCAGGGGGCCTCTCTGGGGCCAACGTCCTGACTTTC. Its protein product is CASSPNPGGLSGANVLTF.

The CDR3 loop reads CASSRTVPWDSYEQYF. Here the CDR3 DNA reads TGTGCCAGCAGCAGGACTGTCCCCTGGGACAGCTACGAGCAGTACTTC. The chain uses TRBV7-2 and TRBJ2-7; 7 bases map to TRBD1. The CDR3 has 16 amino acids. V lost 5 bases, J lost 3 bases, and 13 bases stayed unmatched. Germline lookup yields CDR1 SGHTA and CDR2 FQGNSA.

The chain employs TRBV7-9 and TRBJ2-5; the match to TRBD1 covers 8 bases. This CDR3 comprises 14 residues. Germline-derived CDR1 and CDR2 are SEHNR and FQNEAQ (reference sequence). With V trimmed by 4 bases and J by 0 bases, 1 base remained unmatched. CDR3 sequence: CASSSDRDQETQYF. CDR3 bases: TGTGCCAGCAGCTCGGACAGGGACCAAGAGACCCAGTACTTC.

V is TRBV6-1 and J is TRBJ1-2; possibly TRBD1 for D (6 bases). The germline gives CDR1 MNHNS, CDR2 SASEGT. This CDR3 spans 14 amino acids. V lost 2 bases, J lost 7 bases, and 14 bases lay in between. CDR3 nucleotides: TGTGCCAGCAGTGAACGAACAGGGTGGCGTGGCTACACCTTC. The encoded protein is CASSERTGWRGYTF.

The J gene is TRBJ2-2, the V gene TRBV19; a possible D gene is TRBD1 (5 bases). V was shortened by 3 bases and J by 5 bases, with 13 bases between the two germline ends. This CDR3 is built from 15 residues. The germline gives CDR1 LNHDA, CDR2 SQIVND (reference sequence). The CDR3: CASSILQGGTGELFF. The CDR3 bases are TGTGCCAGTAGTATCCTTCAGGGTGGAACCGGGGAGCTGTTTTTT.

The chain uses TRBV6-5 and TRBJ2-2; 9 bases agree with TRBD2. The CDR3 has 15 amino acids. Germline V gene sequence: CDR1 MNHEY, CDR2 SVGAGI. The trim removed 7 bases at V and 4 bases at J, leaving 7 bases unmatched. CDR3 coding DNA: TGTGCCAGCACGGTTGCGGGAGGGTTCACCGGGGAGCTGTTTTTT. Protein: CASTVAGGFTGELFF.

The chain joins TRBV2 to TRBJ2-2; D may be TRBD1 (6 bases). V shed 9 bases and J shed 1 base, with 18 bases lying between them. CDR1 is SNHLY, CDR2 FYNNEI, per germline. This CDR3 region has 16 residues. The CDR3 sequence: CARELGDTWNTGELFF. The CDR3 DNA reads TGTGCCAGAGAGCTTGGGGACACCTGGAACACCGGGGAGCTGTTTTTT.

V and J are TRBV5-1 and TRBJ1-4; D unresolved. Germline CDR1 and CDR2: SGHRS and YFSETQ. V was pared by 4 bases and J by 5 bases, with 15 bases between. This CDR3 region has 15 residues. CDR3 residues: CASSPDRAGNEKLFF. The CDR3 DNA follows: TGCGCCAGCAGCCCCGACCGGGCGGGCAATGAAAAACTGTTTTTT.

A remark on this clone: Sequence at one end of the junction differs from germline and may be a read error. The chain employs TRBV29-1 and TRBJ2-7, with 8 bases fitting TRBD2. The CDR3 covers 13 residues. Germline V gene sequence: CDR1 SQVTM, CDR2 ANQGSEA. The CDR3 reads CSAETSGSYEQYF. In nucleotides, the CDR3 is TGCAGCGCTGAAACTAGCGGATCCTACGAGCAGTACTTC.

The chain couples TRBV29-1 to TRBJ1-2; no clear D gene. V was clipped by 0 bases and J by 2 bases, with 10 bases between them. The length of the CDR3 is 14 residues. Germline V gene sequence: CDR1 SQVTM, CDR2 ANQGSEA. In DNA, the CDR3 is TGCAGCGTTGAAGAATTGGGGAGAAACTATGGCTACACCTTC. Translated: CSVEELGRNYGYTF.

The J gene is TRBJ2-2, the V gene TRBV19, with 7 bases matching TRBD1. The CDR3 is 15 amino acids. The J segment lost 1 base and the V segment lost 3 bases, leaving 2 bases of the junction unmatched. The germline CDR1 and CDR2 sequences are LNHDA and SQIVND (reference sequence). The CDR3 bases are TGTGCCAGTAGTATTACAGGGGTGAACACCGGGGAGCTGTTTTTT. This sequence encodes CASSITGVNTGELFF.

The V call is TRBV5-4, the J call TRBJ2-1, with 13 positions matching TRBD2. The CDR3 extends over 16 amino acids. CDR1 and CDR2 (germline): SGHNT, YYREEE (reference sequence). V gave up 2 bases and J gave up 10 bases; unmatched junction bases: 9. CDR3 in amino acids: CASSFGLAGERGEQFF. CDR3 DNA sequence: TGTGCCAGCAGCTTTGGACTAGCGGGAGAGAGGGGCGAGCAGTTCTTC.

The chain links TRBV6-1 to TRBJ2-1; D may be TRBD1 (5 bases). This CDR3 is built from 14 residues. Germline V gives CDR1 MNHNS, CDR2 SASEGT. V was shortened by 6 bases and J by 7 bases, with 16 bases between the two germline ends. The CDR3 region has the DNA TGTGCCAGCAGAGAATATTATCAGGGAAATGAGCAGTTCTTC. It translates to CASREYYQGNEQFF.

V usage is TRBV28 and J usage is TRBJ1-2; D remains ambiguous. V lost 7 bases to trimming and J lost 7 bases, with 13 bases between them. The CDR3 extends over 12 amino acids. Germline V CDR1 and CDR2: MDHEN, SYDVKM. DNA for the CDR3: TGTGCCAGCACCCGGAATTCGGGTGGCTACACCTTC. It codes for CASTRNSGGYTF.

This chain connects TRBV29-1 to TRBJ2-5, with D unclear. The germline CDR1 and CDR2 sequences are SQVTM and ANQGSEA. V gave up 4 bases and J gave up 5 bases, with 20 bases separating them. This CDR3 has 15 amino acids. The chain's CDR3 is CSVGSPLSGRETQYF. The CDR3 coding sequence is TGCAGCGTTGGGTCCCCCTTGTCAGGCAGGGAGACCCAGTACTTC. Full variable domain (outside the CDR3, taken from reference TRBV29-1 and TRBJ2-5): SAVISQKPSRDICQRGTSLTIQCQVDSQVTMMFWYRQQPGQSLTLIATANQGSEATYESGFVIDKFPISRPNLTFSTLTVSNMSPEDSSIYLCSVGSPLSGRETQYFGPGTRLLVL.

Only one count was recorded for this clone. The rearrangement links TRBV4-1 to TRBJ1-2; 7 bases map to TRBD1. The CDR3 is made up of 14 amino acids. The germline CDR1 and CDR2 sequences are MGHRA and YSYEKL. V gave up 4 bases and J gave up 2 bases; unmatched junction bases: 4. In nucleotides, the CDR3 is TGCGCCAGCAGCCGACAGGGTGCGAACTATGGCTACACCTTC. The encoded protein is CASSRQGANYGYTF.

This chain connects TRBV15 to TRBJ1-2, with no clear D. CDR3 size: 12 residues. Looked up from germline, CDR1 is LNHNV and CDR2 is YYDKDF (reference sequence). Trimming took 5 bases from V and 9 from J, leaving 13 bases between them. As DNA, the CDR3 is TGTGCCACCAGCGCGGGTCGGATAAGCTACACCTTC. It yields the protein CATSAGRISYTF.